These 4 T cell receptor beta chains share one sample of origin, sequenced in a study of Graves' ophthalmopathy and Graves' hyperthyroidism (dated by TCRdb to 2016 to 2018). For sequencing, an Illumina HiSeq 2000 was employed. For repertoire sequencing, TCR beta CDR3 regions were amplified from RNA transcripts. A first-round RT-PCR used HTBI primers with the Qiagen OneStep RT-PCR kit, followed by a second-round multiplex PCR, size selection and purification. TCRdb applied fastp at Q25 and MiXCR to the public reads, then kept only in-frame beta chains. When rows share a CDR3 protein, they turn into one entry using the most common DNA and genes. The sample table records about 640,000 distinct CDR3 sequences; more than 40% of these occur just once. The ten biggest clones cover more than 2.5% of the sample. The specimen sequenced was peripheral blood. These receptors were obtained from an adult man with Graves' ophthalmopathy.

This clonotype was counted between two and nine times. This sequence joins TRBV12-3 or TRBV12-4 and TRBJ2-7; D is unresolved. Between the trimmed V and J ends, which lost 6 bases and 2 bases, there was a span of 11 bases. The CDR3 has 13 amino acids. CDR3 protein: CASSAEITYEQYF. DNA of the CDR3: TGTGCCAGCAGCGCCGAGATTACCTACGAGCAGTACTTC.

There are many counts of this clonotype. The chain carries TRBV7-9 and TRBJ2-2, with D perhaps TRBD1 (5 bases). CDR1 is SEHNR and CDR2 is FQNEAQ in the germline V gene (reference sequence). The CDR3 contains 15 residues. The V and J ends lost 5 bases and 5 bases respectively, with 15 bases between them. CDR3 nucleotide sequence: TGTGCCAGCAGCCCCAGGGCCTTGGCGACCGGGGAGCTGTTTTTT. It is translated as CASSPRALATGELFF.

This clonotype was seen a handful of times. This sequence joins TRBV7-9 and TRBJ2-7; 13 nucleotides align to TRBD2. V trimming: 2 bases; J trimming: 0 bases; junction bases outside the gene matches: 16. CDR1 and CDR2 from the germline V gene are SEHNR and FQNEAQ (reference sequence). The CDR3 spans 21 residues. In DNA, the CDR3 is TGTGCCAGCAGCTTAAGCCAGGAGGGGACTAGCGGGATTATGCACTCCTACGAGCAGTACTTC. Translating gives CASSLSQEGTSGIMHSYEQYF.

This clonotype was seen repeatedly, ten times or more. The chain employs TRBV20-1 and TRBJ1-3; no clear D. The CDR3 spans 12 residues. Trimming left V 0 bases short and J 4 bases short, with 4 bases between. The germline CDR1 and CDR2 sequences are DFQATT and SNEGSKA (reference sequence). CDR3 sequence: CSAREGGNTIYF. DNA of the CDR3: TGCAGTGCTAGAGAGGGCGGAAACACCATATATTTT.